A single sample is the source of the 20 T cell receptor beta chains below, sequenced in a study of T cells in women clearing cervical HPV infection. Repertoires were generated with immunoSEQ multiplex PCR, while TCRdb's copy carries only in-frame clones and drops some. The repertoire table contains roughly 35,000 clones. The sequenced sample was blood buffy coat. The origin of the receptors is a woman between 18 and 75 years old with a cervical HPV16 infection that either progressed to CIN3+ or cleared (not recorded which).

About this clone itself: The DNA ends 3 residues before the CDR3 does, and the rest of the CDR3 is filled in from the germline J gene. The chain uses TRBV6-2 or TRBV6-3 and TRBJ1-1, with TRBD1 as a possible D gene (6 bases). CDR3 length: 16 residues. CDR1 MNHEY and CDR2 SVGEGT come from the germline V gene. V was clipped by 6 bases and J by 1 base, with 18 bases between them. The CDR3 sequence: CASRKSQKQGNTEAFF. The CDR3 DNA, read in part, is TGTGCCAGCAGGAAATCCCAAAAACAGGGGAACACTGAA.

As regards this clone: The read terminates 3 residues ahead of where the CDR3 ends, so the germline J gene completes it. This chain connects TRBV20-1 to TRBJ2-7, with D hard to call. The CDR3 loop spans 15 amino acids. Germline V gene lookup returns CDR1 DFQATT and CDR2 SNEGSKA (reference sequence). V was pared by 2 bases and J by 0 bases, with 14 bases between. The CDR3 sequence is CSARHSSPSSYEQYF. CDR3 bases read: TGCAGTGCTAGACACAGTAGTCCAAGCTCCTACGAG.

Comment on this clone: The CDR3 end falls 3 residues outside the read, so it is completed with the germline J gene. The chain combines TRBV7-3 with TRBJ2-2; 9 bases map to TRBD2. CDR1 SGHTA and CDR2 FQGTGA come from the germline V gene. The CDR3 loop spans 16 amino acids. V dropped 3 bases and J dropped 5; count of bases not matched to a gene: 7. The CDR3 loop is CASSLGAGGRTGELFF. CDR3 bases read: TGTGCCAGCAGCTTGGGAGCGGGAGGTCGAACCGGGGAG. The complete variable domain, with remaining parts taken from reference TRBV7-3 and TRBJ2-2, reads GAGVSQTPSNKVTEKGKYVELRCDPISGHTALYWYRQSLGQGPEFLIYFQGTGAADDSGLPNDRFFAVRPEGSVSTLKIQRTERGDSAVYLCASSLGAGGRTGELFFGEGSRLTVL.

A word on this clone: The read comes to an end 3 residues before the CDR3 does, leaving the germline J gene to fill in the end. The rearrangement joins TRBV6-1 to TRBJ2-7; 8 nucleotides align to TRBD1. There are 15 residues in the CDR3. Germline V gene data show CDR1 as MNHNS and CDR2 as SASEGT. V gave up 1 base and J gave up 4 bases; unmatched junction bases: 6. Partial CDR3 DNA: TGTGCCAGCAGTGAAGGGGGACAGGTCCTTTACGAG. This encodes CASSEGGQVLYE. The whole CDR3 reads CASSEGGQVLYEQYF.

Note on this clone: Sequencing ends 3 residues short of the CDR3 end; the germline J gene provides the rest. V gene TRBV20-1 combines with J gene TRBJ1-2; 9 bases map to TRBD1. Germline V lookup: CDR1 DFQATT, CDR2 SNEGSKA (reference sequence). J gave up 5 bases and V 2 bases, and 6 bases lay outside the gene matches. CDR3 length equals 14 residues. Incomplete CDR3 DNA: TGCAGTGCTAGAACCGACAGGGGGAGGTATGGC. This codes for CSARTDRGRYG. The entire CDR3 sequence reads CSARTDRGRYGYTF.

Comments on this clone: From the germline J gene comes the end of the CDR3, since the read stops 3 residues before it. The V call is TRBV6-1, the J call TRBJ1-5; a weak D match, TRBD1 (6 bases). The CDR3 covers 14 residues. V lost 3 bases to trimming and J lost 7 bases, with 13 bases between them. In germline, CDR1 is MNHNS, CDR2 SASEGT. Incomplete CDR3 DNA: TGTGCCAGCAGTGAGATGGACAGTAACCAGCCC. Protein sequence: CASSEMDSNQP. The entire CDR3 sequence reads CASSEMDSNQPQHF.

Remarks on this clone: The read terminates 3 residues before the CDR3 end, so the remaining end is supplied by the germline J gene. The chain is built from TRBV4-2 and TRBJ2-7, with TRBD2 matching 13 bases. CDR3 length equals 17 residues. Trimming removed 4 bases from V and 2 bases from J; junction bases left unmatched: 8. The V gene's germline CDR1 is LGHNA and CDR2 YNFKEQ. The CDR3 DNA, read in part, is TGTGCCAGCAGCCGCGGGACTAGCGGGGCACGGGCCTACGAG. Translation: CASSRGTSGARAYE. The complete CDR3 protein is CASSRGTSGARAYEQYF.

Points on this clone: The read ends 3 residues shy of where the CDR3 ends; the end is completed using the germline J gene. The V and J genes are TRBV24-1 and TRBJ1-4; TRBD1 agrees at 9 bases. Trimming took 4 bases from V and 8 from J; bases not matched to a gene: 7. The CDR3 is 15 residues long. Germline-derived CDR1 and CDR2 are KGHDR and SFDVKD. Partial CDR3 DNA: TGTGCCACCAGTGACGGTGGGACAGGGAGCGAAAAA. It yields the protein CATSDGGTGSEK. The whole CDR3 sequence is CATSDGGTGSEKLFF.

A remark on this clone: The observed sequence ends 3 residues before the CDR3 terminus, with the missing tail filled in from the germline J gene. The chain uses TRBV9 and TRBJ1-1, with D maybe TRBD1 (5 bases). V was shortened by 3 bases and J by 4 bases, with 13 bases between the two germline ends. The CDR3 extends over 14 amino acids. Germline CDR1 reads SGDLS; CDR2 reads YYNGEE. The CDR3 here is CASSDAGVTTEAFF. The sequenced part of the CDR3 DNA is TGTGCCAGCAGCGACGCGGGGGTAACCACTGAA.

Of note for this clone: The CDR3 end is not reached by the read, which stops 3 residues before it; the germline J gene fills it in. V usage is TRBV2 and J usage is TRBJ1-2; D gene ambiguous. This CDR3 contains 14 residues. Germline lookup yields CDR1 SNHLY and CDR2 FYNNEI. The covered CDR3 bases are TGTGCCAGCAATCGGATTACTATGACCTACGAC. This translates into CASNRITMTYD. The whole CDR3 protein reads CASNRITMTYDYTF.

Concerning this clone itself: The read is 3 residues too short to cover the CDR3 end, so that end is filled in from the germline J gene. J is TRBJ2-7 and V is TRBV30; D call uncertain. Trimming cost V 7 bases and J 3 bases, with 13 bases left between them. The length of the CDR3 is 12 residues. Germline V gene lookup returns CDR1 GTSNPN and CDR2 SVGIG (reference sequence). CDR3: CALGTENYEQYF. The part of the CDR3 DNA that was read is TGTGCCTTAGGAACAGAGAACTACGAG.

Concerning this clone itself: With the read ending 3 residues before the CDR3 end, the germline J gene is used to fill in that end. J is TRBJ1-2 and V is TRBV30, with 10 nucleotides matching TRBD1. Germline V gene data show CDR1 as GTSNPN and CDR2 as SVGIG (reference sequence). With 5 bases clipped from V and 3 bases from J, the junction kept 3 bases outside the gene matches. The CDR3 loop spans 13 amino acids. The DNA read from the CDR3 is TGTGCCTGGGGGACAGGGGCTGACTATGGC. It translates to CAWGTGADYG. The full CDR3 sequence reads CAWGTGADYGYTF.

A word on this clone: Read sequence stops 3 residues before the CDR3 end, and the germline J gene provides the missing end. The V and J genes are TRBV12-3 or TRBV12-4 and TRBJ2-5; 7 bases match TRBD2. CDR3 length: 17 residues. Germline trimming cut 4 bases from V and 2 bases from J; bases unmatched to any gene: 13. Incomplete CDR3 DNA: TGTGCCAGCAGTTCCCCTGTGGGTAGCGGGCAACAAGAGACC. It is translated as CASSSPVGSGQQET. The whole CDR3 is CASSSPVGSGQQETQYF.

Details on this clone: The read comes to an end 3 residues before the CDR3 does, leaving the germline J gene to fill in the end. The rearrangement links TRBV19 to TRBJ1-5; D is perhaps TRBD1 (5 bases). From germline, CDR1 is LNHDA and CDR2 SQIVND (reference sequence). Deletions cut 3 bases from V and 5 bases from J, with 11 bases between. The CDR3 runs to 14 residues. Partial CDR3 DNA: TGTGCCAGTAGTATTAGATCAGGGCATCAGCCC. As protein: CASSIRSGHQP. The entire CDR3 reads CASSIRSGHQPQHF.

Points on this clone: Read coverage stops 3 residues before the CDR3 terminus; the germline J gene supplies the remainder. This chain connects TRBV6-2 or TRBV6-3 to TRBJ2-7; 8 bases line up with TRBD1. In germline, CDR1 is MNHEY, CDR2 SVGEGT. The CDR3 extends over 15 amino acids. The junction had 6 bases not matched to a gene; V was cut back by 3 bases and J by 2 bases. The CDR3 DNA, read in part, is TGTGCCAGCAGTTATACGGACAGGGCCACCTACGAG. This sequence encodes CASSYTDRATYE. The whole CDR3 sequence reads CASSYTDRATYEQYF.

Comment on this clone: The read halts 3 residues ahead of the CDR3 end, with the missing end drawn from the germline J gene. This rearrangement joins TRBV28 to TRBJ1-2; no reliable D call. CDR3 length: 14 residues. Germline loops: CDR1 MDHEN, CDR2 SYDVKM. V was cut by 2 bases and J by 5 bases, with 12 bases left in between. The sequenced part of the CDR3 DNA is TGTGCCAGCAGTTTAGGTCGGGCGGGTTATGGC. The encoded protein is CASSLGRAGYG. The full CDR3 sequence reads CASSLGRAGYGYTF.

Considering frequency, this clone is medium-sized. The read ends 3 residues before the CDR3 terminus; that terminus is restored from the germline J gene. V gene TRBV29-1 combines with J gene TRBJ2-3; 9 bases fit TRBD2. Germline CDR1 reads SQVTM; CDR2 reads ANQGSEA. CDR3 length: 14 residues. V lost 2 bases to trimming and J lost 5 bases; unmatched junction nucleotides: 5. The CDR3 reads CSVEKGLAVDTQYF. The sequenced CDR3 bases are TGCAGCGTTGAAAAGGGACTAGCCGTAGATACG.

The CDR3 bases that were read are TGTGCCAGCAGCTTAGATCGCTACGAG. Protein sequence: CASSLDRYE. The full-length CDR3 reads as CASSLDRYEQYF. The J gene is TRBJ2-7, the V gene TRBV11-2, with D unclear. The read gets to within 3 residues of the CDR3 end, and the germline J gene fills in the rest. Trimming removed 0 bases from V and 3 bases from J, with 3 bases in between. The germline V gene encodes CDR1 SGHAT and CDR2 FQNNGV. The CDR3 sequence is 12 residues long.

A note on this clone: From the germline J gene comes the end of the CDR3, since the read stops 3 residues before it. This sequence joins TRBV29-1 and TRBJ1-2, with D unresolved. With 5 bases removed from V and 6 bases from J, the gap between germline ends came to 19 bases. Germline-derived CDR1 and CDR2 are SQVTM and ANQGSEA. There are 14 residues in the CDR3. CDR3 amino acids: CSVLKVLVADGYTF. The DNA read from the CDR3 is TGCAGCGTTCTCAAAGTTCTGGTGGCGGATGGC.

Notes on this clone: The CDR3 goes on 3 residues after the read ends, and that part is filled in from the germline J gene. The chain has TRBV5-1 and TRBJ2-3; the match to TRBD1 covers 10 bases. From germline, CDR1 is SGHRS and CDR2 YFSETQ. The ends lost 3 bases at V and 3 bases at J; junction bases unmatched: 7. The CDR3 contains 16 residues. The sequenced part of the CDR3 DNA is TGCGCCAGCAGCTCGATAGACAGGGGGCAAACAGATACG. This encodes CASSSIDRGQTDT. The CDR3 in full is CASSSIDRGQTDTQYF.